This entry lists 9 T cell receptor beta chains sequenced from one sample in a study of T-cell memory formation after mild COVID-19. A single record per CDR3 protein comes from TCRdb applying MiXCR to the 5' RACE reads. Here the sample spans about 500,000 distinct CDR3 sequences, around 21% being singletons. The sample consisted of PBMCs or a T cell subset sorted from them (not recorded which). The receptors come from an adult woman who had mild COVID-19 (a few samples of this study predate the infection). Cell type and time point are not known.

The chain employs TRBV12-3 or TRBV12-4 and TRBJ2-5; 12 nucleotides line up with TRBD1. Trimming cost V 5 bases and J 5 bases; bases outside gene matches: 12. The CDR3 runs 17 residues. The DNA of the CDR3 is TGTGCCAGCAGTCTCTACCCCGGGACAGGGGGCTTGGAGACCCAGTACTTC. Its translation is CASSLYPGTGGLETQYF.

V gene TRBV4-2 combines with J gene TRBJ1-5; possible D gene TRBD1, 5 bases. Trimming stripped 2 bases from V and 1 base from J, with 9 bases between. This CDR3 comprises 15 residues. Germline lookup yields CDR1 LGHNA and CDR2 YNFKEQ. The CDR3 region is CASSQRDGSNQPQHF. CDR3 nucleotide sequence: TGTGCCAGCAGCCAAAGGGACGGGAGCAATCAGCCCCAGCATTTT.

This clonotype turned up a few times. The chain recombines TRBV5-4 with TRBJ2-5, with D perhaps being TRBD1 or TRBD2 (5 bases each). V lost 0 bases and J 2 bases, leaving 11 bases between the germline ends. The CDR3 is 15 residues long. Per the germline V gene, CDR1 is SGHNT and CDR2 is YYREEE (reference sequence). The CDR3 sequence: CASSLDGTSQETQYF. The CDR3 nucleotides read TGTGCCAGCAGCTTGGACGGGACGTCACAAGAGACCCAGTACTTC.

This chain connects TRBV7-2 to TRBJ2-4; possibly TRBD2 for D (5 bases). V was pared by 4 bases and J by 0 bases, with 13 bases between. The CDR3 is 16 amino acids. In germline, CDR1 is SGHTA, CDR2 FQGNSA. As DNA, the CDR3 is TGTGCCAGCAGCTCCCAAGGAGGATTAGCCAAAAACATTCAGTACTTC. This encodes CASSSQGGLAKNIQYF. The whole variable domain, filled in from reference TRBV7-2 and TRBJ2-4, reads GAGVSQSPSNKVTEKGKDVELRCDPISGHTALYWYRQSLGQGLEFLIYFQGNSAPDKSGLPSDRFSAERTGGSVSTLTIQRTQQEDSAVYLCASSSQGGLAKNIQYFGAGTRLSVL.

This clonotype occurred a few times. A read error may produce the germline difference seen at one junction end. The rearrangement links TRBV7-7 to TRBJ2-1; D is unresolved. CDR1 and CDR2 (germline): SSHAT, FNYEAQ (reference sequence). This CDR3 comprises 13 residues. CDR3 sequence (DNA): TGTGCTAGCAGCTTAGGTTCAGGTGGTGAGCAGTTCTTC. It is translated as CASSLGSGGEQFF. Looking up the rest from reference TRBV7-7 and TRBJ2-1 gives the full variable domain: GAGVSQSPRYKVTKRGQDVTLRCDPISSHATLYWYQQALGQGPEFLTYFNYEAQPDKSGLPSDRFSAERPEGSISTLTIQRTEQRDSAMYRCASSLGSGGEQFFGPGTRLTVL.

The CDR3 nucleotides read TGTGCCAGCAGCTCGCCCTCTAGCGCGATCTACGAGCAGTACTTC. Translation gives CASSSPSSAIYEQYF. V usage is TRBV7-2 and J usage is TRBJ2-7, with a tentative D call TRBD2 (6 bases). V was clipped by 4 bases and J by 3 bases, with 16 bases between them. Germline CDR1 and CDR2: SGHTA and FQGNSA. The CDR3 runs to 15 residues.

The rearrangement uses TRBV12-3 or TRBV12-4 and TRBJ2-7; the D gene is possibly TRBD2 (6 bases). V was clipped by 3 bases and J by 2 bases, with 8 bases between them. The CDR3 is 13 residues long. CDR3 nucleotides: TGTGCCAGCAGTTTTGGGAGGACCTACGAGCAGTACTTC. This translates into CASSFGRTYEQYF.

The chain has TRBV20-1 and TRBJ1-6, with TRBD1 matching over 8 bases. The J segment lost 8 bases and the V segment lost 0 bases, leaving 6 bases of the junction unmatched. The V gene's germline CDR1 is DFQATT and CDR2 SNEGSKA (reference sequence). The CDR3 runs to 15 residues. CDR3 loop: CSARERTGYDSPLHF. The CDR3 DNA is TGCAGTGCTAGAGAAAGGACAGGGTACGATTCACCCCTCCACTTT.

The chain joins TRBV24-1 to TRBJ2-4, with no clear D. Germline V gene lookup returns CDR1 KGHDR and CDR2 SFDVKD. Trimming took off 3 bases at V and 0 bases at J, with 11 bases between the two ends. This CDR3 region has 16 residues. DNA for the CDR3: TGTGCCACCAGTGATGAGGACGGGTTAGCCAAAAACATTCAGTACTTC. Translating it yields CATSDEDGLAKNIQYF.